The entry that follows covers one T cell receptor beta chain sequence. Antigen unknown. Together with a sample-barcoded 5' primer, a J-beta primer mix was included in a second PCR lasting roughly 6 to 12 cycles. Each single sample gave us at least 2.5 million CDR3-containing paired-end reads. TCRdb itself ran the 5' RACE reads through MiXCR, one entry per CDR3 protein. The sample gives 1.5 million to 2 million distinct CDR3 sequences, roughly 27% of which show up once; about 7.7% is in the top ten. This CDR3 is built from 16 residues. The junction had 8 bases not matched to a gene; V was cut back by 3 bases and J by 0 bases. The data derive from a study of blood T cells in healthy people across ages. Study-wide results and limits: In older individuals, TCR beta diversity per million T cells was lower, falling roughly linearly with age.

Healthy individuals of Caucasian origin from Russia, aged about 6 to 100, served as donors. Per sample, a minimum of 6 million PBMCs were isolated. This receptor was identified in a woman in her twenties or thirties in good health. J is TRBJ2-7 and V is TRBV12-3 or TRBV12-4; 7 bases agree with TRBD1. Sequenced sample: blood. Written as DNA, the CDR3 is TGTGCCAGCAGTTTGACGGGGACAGATACCTCCTACGAGCAGTACTTC. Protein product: CASSLTGTDTSYEQYF.